These 20 T cell receptor beta chains originate from one sample sequenced in a study of immune evolution from preneoplasia to lung adenocarcinoma. Sequencing used immunoSEQ multiplex PCR; TCRdb keeps in-frame clones, though not all of them. The sample yields 6,500 to 7,500 clones, 65% to 80% seen once. The sequencing sample was made of FFPE lung adenocarcinoma in situ tissue. The receptors come from a person aged 60 to 85 with lung adenocarcinoma.

The chain couples TRBV4-1 to TRBJ2-7; D is perhaps TRBD2 (7 bases). Germline V CDR1 and CDR2: MGHRA, YSYEKL. The CDR3 has 15 residues. V lost 3 bases to trimming and J lost 3 bases, with 15 bases between them. CDR3 nucleotide sequence: TGCGCCAGCAGCCAGTTGGGGGGCGGGGGCTACGAGCAGTACTTC. Translating gives CASSQLGGGGYEQYF.

The chain links TRBV7-3 to TRBJ1-1; possible D gene TRBD1, 5 bases. In germline, CDR1 is SGHTA, CDR2 FQGTGA. CDR3 length equals 15 residues. Trimming stripped 4 bases from V and 1 base from J, with 13 bases between. The CDR3 bases are TGTGCCAGCAGCTACGACGGGGGGAGGAACACTGAAGCTTTCTTT. Protein: CASSYDGGRNTEAFF.

Turning to this clone: Compared with germline, one end of the junction differs, possibly owing to a read error. This sequence joins TRBV2 and TRBJ2-7; 9 bases agree with TRBD1. This CDR3 is 14 amino acids long. The germline V gene encodes CDR1 SNHLY and CDR2 FYNNEI. CDR3 loop: CASIIRDRDYGQYF. In DNA form, the CDR3 reads TGTGCCAGCATTATCCGGGACAGGGATTACGGGCAGTACTTC.

In its sample, this clone was seen a few times. The CDR3 coding sequence is TGTGCCAGCAGCTATCATGCTAGCGGATTGAGCTCTGGGGCCAACGTCCTGACTTTC. This translates into CASSYHASGLSSGANVLTF. The chain uses TRBV7-2 and TRBJ2-6, with 7 bases lining up with TRBD2. Germline loops: CDR1 SGHTA, CDR2 FQGNSA. V shed 4 bases, J shed 0 bases, and the junction held 12 bases outside the gene matches. This CDR3 comprises 19 residues.

This clone has only a few counts. Other DNA sequences in the sample encode the same CDR3. The chain links TRBV7-3 to TRBJ2-5; the D gene is possibly TRBD2 (6 bases). Per germline, CDR1 SGHTA and CDR2 FQGTGA. V lost 4 bases, J lost 5 bases, and 11 bases lay in between. The CDR3 sequence is 13 residues long. CDR3 nucleotides: TGTGCCAGCAGCTGGAGGGTTGGGGAGACCCAGTACTTC. This encodes CASSWRVGETQYF.

This clone is large within its sample. This sequence joins TRBV18 and TRBJ1-2; 12 bases are shared with TRBD1. CDR1 is KGHSH, CDR2 LQKENI, per germline. CDR3 length: 15 amino acids. Trimming removed 3 bases from V and 7 bases from J; junction bases left unmatched: 6. The CDR3 spells CASSPGQGAPGGYTF. CDR3 nucleotide sequence: TGTGCCAGCTCACCGGGACAGGGGGCGCCTGGTGGCTACACCTTC.

This sequence joins TRBV5-6 and TRBJ2-3; D gene ambiguous. The V and J ends lost 4 bases and 1 base respectively, with 10 bases between them. This CDR3 has 14 amino acids. Per germline, CDR1 SGHDT and CDR2 YYEEEE. DNA of the CDR3: TGTGCCAGCAGCGGGATAATGGGCACAGATACGCAGTATTTT. This gives the protein CASSGIMGTDTQYF.

This sequence joins TRBV7-2 and TRBJ1-2, with a possible D match to TRBD1 (6 bases). The CDR3 consists of 14 residues. V dropped 3 bases and J dropped 3 bases, with 11 bases sitting between them. Germline V gene lookup returns CDR1 SGHTA and CDR2 FQGNSA. CDR3 DNA sequence: TGTGCCAGCAGCTTGTACAGGGAGGACTATGGCTACACCTTC. This codes for CASSLYREDYGYTF.

V is TRBV5-6 and J is TRBJ2-7; 10 bases are shared with TRBD2. The V and J ends lost 4 bases and 2 bases, in that order; junction bases with no gene match: 3. This CDR3 is built from 14 residues. The V gene's germline CDR1 is SGHDT and CDR2 YYEEEE. CDR3 in DNA: TGTGCCAGCAGCGGAGGACTAGCGGCCTACGAGCAGTACTTC. Translated: CASSGGLAAYEQYF.

The chain couples TRBV7-9 to TRBJ2-7; 7 bases match TRBD1. Trimming removed 0 bases from V and 7 bases from J; junction bases left unmatched: 9. CDR3 length equals 15 residues. CDR1 is SEHNR, CDR2 FQNEAQ, per germline (reference sequence). CDR3 protein: CASSLAQTGPREQYF. The CDR3 nucleotides read TGTGCCAGCAGCTTAGCCCAGACAGGGCCGAGGGAGCAGTACTTC. Full variable domain (missing parts from reference TRBV7-9 and TRBJ2-7): DTGVSQNPRHKITKRGQNVTFRCDPISEHNRLYWYRQTLGQGPEFLTYFQNEAQLEKSRLLSDRFSAERPKGSFSTLEIQRTEQGDSAMYLCASSLAQTGPREQYFGPGTRLTVT.

This clone is labeled as large. V gene TRBV6-1 combines with J gene TRBJ1-2, with a possible D match to TRBD1 (6 bases). The V end lost 0 bases, the J end lost 6 bases, and 20 bases lay between the germline ends. The CDR3 is made up of 17 amino acids. Germline V gives CDR1 MNHNS, CDR2 SASEGT. As DNA, the CDR3 is TGTGCCAGCAGTGAAGCGCGAGAAACAGGGATCGGCCATGGCTACACCTTC. Its translation: CASSEARETGIGHGYTF.

The genes are TRBV10-1 and TRBJ2-1; TRBD1 aligns across 7 bases. Unmatched junction bases numbered 5, after V lost 7 bases and J lost 5 bases. CDR3 length equals 13 residues. Germline CDR1 WNHNN, CDR2 SYGVQD (reference sequence). The CDR3 protein is CASTSDRHNEQFF. The CDR3 DNA reads TGCGCCAGCACCTCGGACAGGCACAATGAGCAGTTCTTC.

This rearrangement joins TRBV7-6 to TRBJ1-2; D not resolved. CDR3 length: 15 residues. Trimming cost V 5 bases and J 2 bases, with 15 bases left between them. Germline V gene lookup returns CDR1 SGHVS and CDR2 FNYEAQ. The CDR3 loop is CASSPEAGSNYGYTF. In DNA, the CDR3 is TGTGCCAGCAGCCCCGAGGCGGGTTCGAACTATGGCTACACCTTC.

The chain recombines TRBV2 with TRBJ2-2; D remains ambiguous. V lost 6 bases, J lost 1 base, and 21 bases lay in between. The CDR3 is made up of 18 amino acids. Per germline, CDR1 SNHLY and CDR2 FYNNEI. The CDR3 region has the DNA TGTGCCAGCAGCCAAAACCCCGGACCTCCTAGGAACACCGGGGAGCTGTTTTTT. It translates to CASSQNPGPPRNTGELFF. The full variable domain, rest sourced from reference TRBV2 and TRBJ2-2, is EPEVTQTPSHQVTQMGQEVILRCVPISNHLYFYWYRQILGQKVEFLVSFYNNEISEKSEIFDDQFSVERPDGSNFTLKIRSTKLEDSAMYFCASSQNPGPPRNTGELFFGEGSRLTVL.

The sample holds one count of this clone. The V gene is TRBV14, the J gene TRBJ1-1; D remains ambiguous. V was cut by 0 bases and J by 9 bases, with 14 bases left in between. Per germline, CDR1 SGHDN and CDR2 FVKESK. The CDR3 length is 14 residues. The CDR3 DNA follows: TGTGCCAGCAGCCAAGATACCCTTGGGATGAAAGCTTTCTTT. It yields the protein CASSQDTLGMKAFF.

Only a few counts were recorded for this clone. In DNA form, the CDR3 reads TGTGCCAGCAGTGCTGACAGGACCTCTTCAACTAATGAAAAACTGTTTTTT. It codes for CASSADRTSSTNEKLFF. The rearrangement links TRBV2 to TRBJ1-4; maybe TRBD1 (6 bases). V lost 4 bases and J 0 bases, leaving 15 bases between the germline ends. Germline V gene lookup returns CDR1 SNHLY and CDR2 FYNNEI. The CDR3 spans 17 residues.

This chain connects TRBV7-3 to TRBJ2-7; TRBD1 might be the D (5 bases). The CDR3 consists of 14 residues. With 1 base removed from V and 1 base from J, the gap between germline ends came to 8 bases. Germline CDR1 is SGHTA and CDR2 is FQGTGA. CDR3 sequence (DNA): TGTGCCAGCAGCTTAAATTCAGGGTCCTACGAGCAGTACTTC. Translating gives CASSLNSGSYEQYF.

V and J are TRBV7-9 and TRBJ2-1; TRBD2 might be the D (6 bases). In germline, CDR1 is SEHNR, CDR2 FQNEAQ (reference sequence). Trimming took 5 bases from V and 9 from J, leaving 23 bases between them. The CDR3 extends over 16 amino acids. CDR3 sequence reads: CASSPRDLGDPGEQFF. The CDR3 DNA follows: TGTGCCAGCAGCCCTCGGGACTTAGGCGATCCGGGTGAGCAGTTCTTC.

The chain combines TRBV28 with TRBJ2-3, with a tentative D call TRBD1 (5 bases). The CDR3 extends over 15 amino acids. The V end lost 2 bases, the J end lost 4 bases, and 13 bases lay between the germline ends. Germline V CDR1 and CDR2: MDHEN, SYDVKM. The CDR3 nucleotides are TGTGCCAGCAGTTTAACCTCAGGGATTGCAGATACGCAGTATTTT. Its translation is CASSLTSGIADTQYF.

V usage is TRBV4-2 and J usage is TRBJ2-5, with 7 bases identical to TRBD2. J gave up 2 bases and V 2 bases, and 17 bases lay outside the gene matches. CDR3 length equals 19 residues. The germline V gene has CDR1 LGHNA and CDR2 YNFKEQ. The CDR3 spells CASSQLLGLSQLRQETQYF. The DNA for the CDR3 is TGTGCCAGCAGCCAACTACTGGGACTATCCCAGTTGAGGCAAGAGACCCAGTACTTC.